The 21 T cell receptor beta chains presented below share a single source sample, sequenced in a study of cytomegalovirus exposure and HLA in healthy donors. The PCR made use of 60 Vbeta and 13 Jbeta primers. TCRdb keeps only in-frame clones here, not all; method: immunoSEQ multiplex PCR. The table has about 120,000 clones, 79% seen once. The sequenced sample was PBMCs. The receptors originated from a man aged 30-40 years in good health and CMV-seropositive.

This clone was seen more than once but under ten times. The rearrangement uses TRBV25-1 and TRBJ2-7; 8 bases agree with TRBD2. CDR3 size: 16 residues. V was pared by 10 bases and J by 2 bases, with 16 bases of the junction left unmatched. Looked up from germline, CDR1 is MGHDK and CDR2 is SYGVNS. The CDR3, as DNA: TGTGCCAACCCACAGAGAACTAGCGGACAGACCTACGAGCAGTACTTC. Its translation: CANPQRTSGQTYEQYF.

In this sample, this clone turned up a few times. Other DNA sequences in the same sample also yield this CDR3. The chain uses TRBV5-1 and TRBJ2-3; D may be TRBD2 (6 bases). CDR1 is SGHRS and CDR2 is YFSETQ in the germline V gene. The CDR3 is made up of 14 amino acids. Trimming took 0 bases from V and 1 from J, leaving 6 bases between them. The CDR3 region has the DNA TGCGCCAGCAGCTTGGCGGGAGGCACAGATACGCAGTATTTT. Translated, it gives CASSLAGGTDTQYF.

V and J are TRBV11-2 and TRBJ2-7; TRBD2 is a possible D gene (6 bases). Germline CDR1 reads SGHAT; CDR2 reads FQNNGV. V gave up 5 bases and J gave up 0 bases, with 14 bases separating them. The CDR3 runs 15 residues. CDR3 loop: CASSQVRGPSYEQYF. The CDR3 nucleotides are TGTGCCAGCAGCCAGGTGCGGGGACCCTCCTACGAGCAGTACTTC.

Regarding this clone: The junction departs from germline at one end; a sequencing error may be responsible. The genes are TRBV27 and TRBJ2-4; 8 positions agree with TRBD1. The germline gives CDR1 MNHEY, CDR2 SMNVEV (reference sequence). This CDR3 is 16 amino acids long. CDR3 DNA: TGTGCCAGCAGTTTATCCAGGGGGACAGGCAAAAACAGTCAGTACTTC. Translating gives CASSLSRGTGKNSQYF.

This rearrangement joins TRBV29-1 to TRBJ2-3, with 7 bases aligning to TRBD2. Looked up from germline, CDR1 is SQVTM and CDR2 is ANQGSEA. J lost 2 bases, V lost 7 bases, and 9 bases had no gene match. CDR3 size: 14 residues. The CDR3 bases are TGCAGCGCGACTAGCTGGGGGACCACAGATACGCAGTATTTT. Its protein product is CSATSWGTTDTQYF.

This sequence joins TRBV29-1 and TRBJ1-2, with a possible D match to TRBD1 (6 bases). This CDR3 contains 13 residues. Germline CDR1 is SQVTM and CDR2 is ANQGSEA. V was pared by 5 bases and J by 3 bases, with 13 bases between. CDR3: CSVSGVKDYGYTF. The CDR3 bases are TGCAGCGTTTCAGGGGTAAAAGACTATGGCTACACCTTC.

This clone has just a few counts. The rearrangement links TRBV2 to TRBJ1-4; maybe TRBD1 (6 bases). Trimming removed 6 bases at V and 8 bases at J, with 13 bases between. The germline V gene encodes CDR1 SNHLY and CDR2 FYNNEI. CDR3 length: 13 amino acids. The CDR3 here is CASRKDSGEKLFF. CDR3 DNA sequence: TGTGCCAGCAGAAAGGACAGTGGGGAAAAACTGTTTTTT.

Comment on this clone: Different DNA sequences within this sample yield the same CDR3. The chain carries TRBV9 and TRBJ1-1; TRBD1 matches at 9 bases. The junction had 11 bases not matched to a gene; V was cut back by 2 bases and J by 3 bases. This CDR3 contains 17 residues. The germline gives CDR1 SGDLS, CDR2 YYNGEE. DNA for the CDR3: TGTGCCAGCAGCGTCGGACAGGGGTTATATGGGGACACTGAAGCTTTCTTT. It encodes CASSVGQGLYGDTEAFF.

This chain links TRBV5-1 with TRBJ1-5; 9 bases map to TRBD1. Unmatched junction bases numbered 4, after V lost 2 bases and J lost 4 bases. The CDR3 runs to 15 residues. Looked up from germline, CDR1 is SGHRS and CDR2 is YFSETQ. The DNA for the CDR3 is TGCGCCAGCAGCTTACAGGGGGCTGGGAATCAGCCCCAGCATTTT. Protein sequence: CASSLQGAGNQPQHF.

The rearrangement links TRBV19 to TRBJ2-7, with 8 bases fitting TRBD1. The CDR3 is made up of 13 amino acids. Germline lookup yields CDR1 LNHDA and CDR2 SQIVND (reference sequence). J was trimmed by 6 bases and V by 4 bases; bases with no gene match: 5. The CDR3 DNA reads TGTGCCAGTAGTACCCAGGGGGCTGGCGAGCAGTACTTC. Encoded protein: CASSTQGAGEQYF.

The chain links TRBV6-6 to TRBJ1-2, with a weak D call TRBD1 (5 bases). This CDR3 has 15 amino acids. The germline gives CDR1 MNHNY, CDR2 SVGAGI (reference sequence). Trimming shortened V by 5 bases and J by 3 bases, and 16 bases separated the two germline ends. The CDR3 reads CASSLKTTDYYGYTF. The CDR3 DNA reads TGTGCCAGCAGTCTCAAGACGACAGACTACTATGGCTACACCTTC.

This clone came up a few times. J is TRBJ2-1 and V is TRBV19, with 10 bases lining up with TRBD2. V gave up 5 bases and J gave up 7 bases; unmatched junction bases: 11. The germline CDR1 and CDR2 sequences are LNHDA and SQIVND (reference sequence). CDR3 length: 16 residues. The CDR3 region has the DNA TGTGCCAGTAGTCGTATCGGAGCGGGGGGGCTGAATGAGCAGTTCTTC. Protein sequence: CASSRIGAGGLNEQFF.

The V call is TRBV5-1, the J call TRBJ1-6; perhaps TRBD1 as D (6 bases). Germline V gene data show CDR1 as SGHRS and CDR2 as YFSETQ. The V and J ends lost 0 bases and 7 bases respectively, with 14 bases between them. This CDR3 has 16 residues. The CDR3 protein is CASSLAITGLNSPLHF. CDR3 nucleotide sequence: TGCGCCAGCAGCTTGGCTATCACAGGGTTGAATTCACCCCTCCACTTT.

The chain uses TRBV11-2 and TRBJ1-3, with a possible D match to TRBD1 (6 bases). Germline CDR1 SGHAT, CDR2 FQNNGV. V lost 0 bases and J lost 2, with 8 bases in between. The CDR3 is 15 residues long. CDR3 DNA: TGTGCCAGCAGCTTAGATCCAGGGGCTGGAAACACCATATATTTT. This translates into CASSLDPGAGNTIYF.

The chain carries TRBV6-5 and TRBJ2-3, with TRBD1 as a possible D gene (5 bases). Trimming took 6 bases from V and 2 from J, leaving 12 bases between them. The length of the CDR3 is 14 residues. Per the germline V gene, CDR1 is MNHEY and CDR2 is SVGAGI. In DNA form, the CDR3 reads TGTGCCAGCAGGAGACAGTCGGCCACAGATACGCAGTATTTT. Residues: CASRRQSATDTQYF.

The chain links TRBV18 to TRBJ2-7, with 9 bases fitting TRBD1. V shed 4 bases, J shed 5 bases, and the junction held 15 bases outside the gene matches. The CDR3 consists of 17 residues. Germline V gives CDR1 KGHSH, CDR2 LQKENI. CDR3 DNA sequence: TGTGCCAGCTCACTAGCCAACCAGCCGACAGGGGGGGACGAGCAGTACTTC. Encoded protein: CASSLANQPTGGDEQYF.

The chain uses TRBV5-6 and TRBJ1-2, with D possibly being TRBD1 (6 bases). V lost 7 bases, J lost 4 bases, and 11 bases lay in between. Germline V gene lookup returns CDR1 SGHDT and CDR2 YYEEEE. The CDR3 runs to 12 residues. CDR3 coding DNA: TGTGCCAGCCAGGGGAACCTCTATGGCTACACCTTC. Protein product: CASQGNLYGYTF.

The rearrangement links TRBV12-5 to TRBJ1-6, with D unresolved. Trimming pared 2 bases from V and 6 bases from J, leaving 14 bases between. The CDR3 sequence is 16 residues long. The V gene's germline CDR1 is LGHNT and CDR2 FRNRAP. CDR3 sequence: CASGLIPGIGNSPLHF. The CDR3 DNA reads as TGTGCTAGTGGTTTGATACCGGGAATAGGTAATTCACCCCTCCACTTT.

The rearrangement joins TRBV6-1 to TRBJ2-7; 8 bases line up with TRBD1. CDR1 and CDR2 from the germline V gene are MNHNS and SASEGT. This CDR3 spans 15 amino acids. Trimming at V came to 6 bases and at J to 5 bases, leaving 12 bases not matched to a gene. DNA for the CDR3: TGTGCCAGCAGCCCACCAACAGGGGGAAACGACGAGCAGTACTTC. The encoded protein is CASSPPTGGNDEQYF.

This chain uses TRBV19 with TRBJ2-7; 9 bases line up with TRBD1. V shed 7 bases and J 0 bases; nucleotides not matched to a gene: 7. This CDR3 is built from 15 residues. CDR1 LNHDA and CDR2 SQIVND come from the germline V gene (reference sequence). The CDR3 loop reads CASKRGQGSSYEQYF. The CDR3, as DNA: TGTGCCAGTAAACGTGGACAGGGGAGCTCCTACGAGCAGTACTTC.

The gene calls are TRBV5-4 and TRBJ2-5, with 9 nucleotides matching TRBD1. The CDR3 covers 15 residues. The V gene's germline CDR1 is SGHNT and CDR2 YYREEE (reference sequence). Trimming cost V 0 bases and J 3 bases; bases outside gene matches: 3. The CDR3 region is CASSLARDREETQYF. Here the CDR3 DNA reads TGTGCCAGCAGCTTGGCCCGGGACAGGGAAGAGACCCAGTACTTC.